This record concerns one T cell receptor beta chain sequence. The CDR3 sequence is 13 residues long. J gave up 5 bases and V 7 bases, and 7 bases lay outside the gene matches. Germline V CDR1 and CDR2: SQVTM, ANQGSEA. Using immunoSEQ multiplex PCR, the repertoire was profiled, and TCRdb retains in-frame clones only, with some absent. The sample has 65,000 to 95,000 clones, 65% to 90% seen once. The sample is drawn from a study of technical replicates of blood from a handful of donors. The chain has TRBV29-1 and TRBJ2-2; 7 bases align to TRBD1. The sequenced sample consisted of PBMCs. This sequence was found in a human donor in good health. Some clones in this sample may be carry-over from other donors' samples. The CDR3 DNA sequence: TGCAGCGCACAAAACAGGGGTACCGGGGAGCTGTTTTTT. Translation gives CSAQNRGTGELFF.